A single TCR beta chain is shown here with its context. The sample is drawn from a study of T cells after somatic rescue of genetic block. Clones were sequenced by immunoSEQ multiplex PCR, and TCRdb holds only the in-frame ones, with some missing. Found here are tens of thousands of clones, approximately 96% of them singletons; the top ten hold approximately 0.077%. CDR1 is SEHNR, CDR2 FQNEAQ, per germline (reference sequence). The CDR3 extends over 15 amino acids. The V and J ends lost 3 bases and 4 bases respectively, with 14 bases between them. Sequenced material: peripheral blood mononuclear cells (PBMCs). This rearrangement joins TRBV7-9 to TRBJ2-3; no clear D. The sequence was obtained from a child younger than two. The CDR3 DNA follows: TGTGCCAGCAGCTTTGGTCCGACCCGGGCAGATACGCAGTATTTT. It yields the protein CASSFGPTRADTQYF.